The entry that follows covers one T cell receptor (beta chain) sequence. The CDR3 is made up of 13 amino acids. The V gene lost 6 bases and the J gene lost 4 bases, with 12 bases spanning the gap. Per the authors' pipeline: Researchers report that nucleated cell counts were estimated from reference gene primer amplification. The repertoire was sequenced with immunoSEQ multiplex PCR; TCRdb's copy has only in-frame clones and lacks some. That table furnishes V, J and clone size, whereas the DNA furnished D and trimming. The table lists 250,000 or so clones, more than 85% of them singletons. This entry belongs to a study of blood T cell repertoires in COVID-19. Study background: Researchers got acute and convalescent COVID-19 samples from the United States, Italy and Spain. PBMCs, B-cell-depleted T cells, or T cells were the source of the cDNA or gDNA that made up the material.

This TCR was sampled from a woman aged 65 to 85 with active or convalescent COVID-19. The specimen sequenced was peripheral blood. The chain joins TRBV12-3 or TRBV12-4 to TRBJ2-5, with TRBD1 as a possible D gene (5 bases). The CDR3 is CASSPLGPETQYF. CDR3 sequence (DNA): TGTGCCAGCAGCCCTCTGGGGCCAGAGACCCAGTACTTC.